This TCR beta chain derives from a study of T cells after posttransplantation cyclophosphamide. Broader study findings: TRB clonality was highly associated with recipient CMV seropositivity and reactivation. Later blood repertoires were often dominated by clones from the donor CD8+ memory compartment.

Profiled with immunoSEQ multiplex PCR; TCRdb holds only in-frame clones, not every one. The sample contains 40,000 to 55,000 clones, none occurring once; 2.2% lies in the top ten. This clone was detected many times. The antigen is unknown. The CDR3 is 15 amino acids. Per the germline V gene, CDR1 is MNHEY and CDR2 is SVGAGI. V was clipped by 3 bases and J by 6 bases; unmatched bases: 3. This sequence joins TRBV6-5 and TRBJ1-6; 9 nucleotides align to TRBD1. This sequence originates from a man in his forties in good health, CMV-negative, and a related stem cell transplant donor. Sequencing input: PBMCs. CDR3 nucleotides: TGTGCCAGCAGTTATAGGACAGGGGTTAATTCACCCCTCCACTTT. It translates to CASSYRTGVNSPLHF.